Below, 10 T cell receptor beta chains from the same sample are listed, as sequenced in a study of technical replicates of blood from a few donors. TCRdb's copy holds only in-frame clones and misses some; the assay was immunoSEQ multiplex PCR. This table has roughly 92,000 clones, roughly 95% appearing once. The sequenced material came from T cells isolated from PBMCs. All receptors derive from a human donor in good health.

This chain links TRBV6-5 with TRBJ1-5; 7 bases are a match to TRBD1. The CDR3 contains 13 residues. The ends lost 4 bases at V and 4 bases at J; junction bases unmatched: 1. CDR1 and CDR2 (germline): MNHEY, SVGAGI. The CDR3 region is CASSLGQNQPQHF. DNA for the CDR3: TGTGCCAGCAGTTTGGGACAGAATCAGCCCCAGCATTTT.

The chain recombines TRBV10-3 with TRBJ2-5; TRBD2 matches at 7 bases. Germline V gene data show CDR1 as ENHRY and CDR2 as SYGVKD. The CDR3 has 17 residues. V lost 0 bases to trimming and J lost 0 bases; unmatched junction nucleotides: 7. CDR3 in amino acids: CAISESLGEGYQETQYF. Here the CDR3 DNA reads TGTGCCATCAGTGAGTCGTTAGGGGAGGGGTACCAAGAGACCCAGTACTTC.

In DNA, the CDR3 is TGTGCCAGTGCGGGCGGACTAGCGGGAGGAACCGGGGAGCTGTTTTTT. Its protein is CASAGGLAGGTGELFF. The chain carries TRBV19 and TRBJ2-2; 14 bases map to TRBD2. There are 16 residues in the CDR3. V lost 8 bases and J lost 5; bases outside the gene matches: 7. Germline V gene sequence: CDR1 LNHDA, CDR2 SQIVND (reference sequence).

The chain carries TRBV5-1 and TRBJ2-3; a possible D gene is TRBD1 (5 bases). Germline CDR1 SGHRS, CDR2 YFSETQ. The CDR3 covers 15 residues. Trimming removed 0 bases from V and 5 bases from J, with 13 bases in between. This chain's CDR3 is CASSLEMFQGDTQYF. CDR3 DNA sequence: TGCGCCAGCAGCTTGGAGATGTTCCAGGGAGATACGCAGTATTTT.

The chain couples TRBV7-3 to TRBJ1-1; D is ambiguous. Germline lookup yields CDR1 SGHTA and CDR2 FQGTGA. Trimming left V 5 bases short and J 3 bases short, with 13 bases between. The CDR3 loop spans 14 amino acids. The CDR3 is CASSISGEHTEAFF. The CDR3 coding sequence is TGTGCCAGCAGCATCAGCGGCGAACACACTGAAGCTTTCTTT.

J is TRBJ2-5 and V is TRBV11-2, with D perhaps TRBD1 (6 bases). This CDR3 region has 15 residues. Germline V lookup: CDR1 SGHAT, CDR2 FQNNGV. With 7 bases removed from V and 5 bases from J, the gap between germline ends came to 20 bases. This CDR3 reads CASTLLGAERETQYF. The CDR3 coding sequence is TGTGCCAGCACTCTTCTGGGGGCGGAAAGGGAGACCCAGTACTTC.

This clone was found once. The gene calls are TRBV30 and TRBJ1-6; D may be TRBD1 (6 bases). V was trimmed by 6 bases and J by 2 bases, leaving 11 bases between them. The CDR3 loop spans 14 amino acids. Germline V gene data show CDR1 as GTSNPN and CDR2 as SVGIG (reference sequence). Here the CDR3 reads CACKQGTYNSPLHF. The CDR3 coding sequence is TGTGCCTGCAAGCAGGGGACCTATAATTCACCCCTCCACTTT.

The chain carries TRBV5-4 and TRBJ2-5; D is ambiguous. CDR3 length: 11 residues. V was shortened by 2 bases and J by 5 bases, with 4 bases between the two germline ends. Germline V CDR1 and CDR2: SGHNT, YYREEE (reference sequence). The CDR3 DNA sequence: TGTGCCAGCAGCTTCTTGGAGACCCAGTACTTC. Protein product: CASSFLETQYF.

This clone has a single count. This sequence joins TRBV21-1 and TRBJ2-1; the table's D call, TRBD2, has no DNA check behind it. TRBV21-1 is listed as a pseudogene. The CDR3 extends over 19 amino acids. The CDR3 region is CASSKITSGTMRSYNEQFF. The DNA of the CDR3 is TGTGCCAGCAGCAAAATTACTAGCGGCACTATGAGGTCCTACAATGAGCAGTTCTTC.

CDR3 DNA sequence: TGTGCCTGGGCTAGCGGGAGTGCCTACGAGCAGTACTTC. It specifies CAWASGSAYEQYF. The chain uses TRBV30 and TRBJ2-7, with TRBD2 identical over 10 bases. Trimming cost V 5 bases and J 2 bases; bases outside gene matches: 3. Germline values: CDR1 GTSNPN, CDR2 SVGIG (reference sequence). This CDR3 region has 13 residues. The full variable domain, in which reference TRBV30 and TRBJ2-7 provide the parts outside the CDR3, is SQTIHQWPATLVQPVGSPLSLECTVEGTSNPNLYWYRQAAGRGLQLLFYSVGIGQISSEVPQNLSASRPQDRQFILSSKKLLLSDSGFYLCAWASGSAYEQYFGPGTRLTVT.